These T cell receptor beta chains were read from a single sample in a study of identical twins. TCRdb re-called the 5' RACE reads through MiXCR, storing one row per CDR3 protein. The profile shows some 1,700,000 distinct CDR3 sequences, about 32% of them singletons. The source material was cord blood. The receptors come from a newborn girl in good health. The CDR3 runs from the conserved cysteine through the conserved F or W. Fields, in order: CDR3 length, J gene, D gene, V gene, clone size, CDR3 DNA, CDR3 protein. D genes are given only for firm matches. Not every row has a clone size; where given, it reads once, few, many or a size class.

CDR3 length: 14
J gene: TRBJ2-2
D gene: .
V gene: TRBV7-9
clone size: few
CDR3 DNA: TGTGCCAGCAGCTTCTTACAGGGATTCGGGGAGCTGTTTTTT
CDR3 protein: CASSFLQGFGELFF

CDR3 length: 14
J gene: TRBJ1-2
D gene: .
V gene: TRBV6-5
clone size: .
CDR3 DNA: TGTGCCAGCAGTTACGTGCAGGCTAACTATGACTACACCTTC
CDR3 protein: CASSYVQANYDYTF

CDR3 length: 16
J gene: TRBJ2-7
D gene: .
V gene: TRBV7-9
clone size: many
CDR3 DNA: TGTGCCAGCAGCTTAGTTAGGTTCGGAGAACCCTACGAGCAGTACTTC
CDR3 protein: CASSLVRFGEPYEQYF

CDR3 length: 13
J gene: TRBJ2-4
D gene: TRBD2
V gene: TRBV7-9
clone size: few
CDR3 DNA: TGTGCCAGCAGGGTGGCTAGCGGGATTGAGCAGTACTTC
CDR3 protein: CASRVASGIEQYF

CDR3 length: 16
J gene: TRBJ2-7
D gene: TRBD2
V gene: TRBV20-1
clone size: .
CDR3 DNA: TGCAGTGCTAGAGCGACTAGCGGGCTCAACCTCCTCGAGCAGTACTTC
CDR3 protein: CSARATSGLNLLEQYF

CDR3 length: 13
J gene: TRBJ2-1
D gene: .
V gene: TRBV7-8
clone size: .
CDR3 DNA: TGTGCCAGCAGCTTAGGTGGGACGCCTGAGCAGTTCTTC
CDR3 protein: CASSLGGTPEQFF

CDR3 length: 15
J gene: TRBJ1-1
D gene: TRBD1
V gene: TRBV7-8
clone size: .
CDR3 DNA: TGTGCCAGCAGCATCCCTAGACAGGGAGGGACTGAAGCTTTCTTT
CDR3 protein: CASSIPRQGGTEAFF

CDR3 length: 15
J gene: TRBJ1-6
D gene: .
V gene: TRBV20-1
clone size: .
CDR3 DNA: TGCAGTGCTAGCGGGCAGGGTCAAGTGGGTTCACCCCTCCACTTT
CDR3 protein: CSASGQGQVGSPLHF

CDR3 length: 14
J gene: TRBJ2-7
D gene: TRBD1
V gene: TRBV28
clone size: few
CDR3 DNA: TGTGCCAGCGTCCCCGGACAGGGATCCAACGAGCAGTACTTC
CDR3 protein: CASVPGQGSNEQYF

CDR3 length: 14
J gene: TRBJ2-5
D gene: TRBD1
V gene: TRBV10-3
clone size: .
CDR3 DNA: TGTGCCACCGCGGGACAGGGGGCGGGAGAGACCCAGTACTTC
CDR3 protein: CATAGQGAGETQYF

CDR3 length: 17
J gene: TRBJ2-1
D gene: .
V gene: TRBV21-1
clone size: .
CDR3 DNA: TGTGCCAGCAGCACACACCGCAGGGAAGGCTCCCACAATGAGCAGTTCTTC
CDR3 protein: CASSTHRREGSHNEQFF

CDR3 length: 13
J gene: TRBJ1-5
D gene: .
V gene: TRBV7-2
clone size: .
CDR3 DNA: TGTGCCAGCAGCTTAACAGGGCTTCAGCCCCAGCATTTT
CDR3 protein: CASSLTGLQPQHF

CDR3 length: 10
J gene: TRBJ2-2
D gene: .
V gene: TRBV24-1
clone size: few
CDR3 DNA: TGTGCCACCAGTGAGGAGGAGCTGTTTTTT
CDR3 protein: CATSEEELFF

CDR3 length: 14
J gene: TRBJ1-4
D gene: TRBD1
V gene: TRBV20-1
clone size: .
CDR3 DNA: TGCAGTGCCCCAAAATGGGACAGTAATGAAAAACTGTTTTTT
CDR3 protein: CSAPKWDSNEKLFF

CDR3 length: 16
J gene: TRBJ1-2
D gene: TRBD1
V gene: TRBV10-2
clone size: few
CDR3 DNA: TGCGCCAGCAGTCCCAGTTCGGACAGGGCTTACTATGGCTACACCTTC
CDR3 protein: CASSPSSDRAYYGYTF

CDR3 length: 13
J gene: TRBJ2-1
D gene: TRBD2
V gene: TRBV12-3/TRBV12-4
clone size: .
CDR3 DNA: TGTGCCAGTCGGCTAGCGGGCACGGATGAGCAGTTCTTC
CDR3 protein: CASRLAGTDEQFF